This is a list of T cell receptor beta chains from one sample in a study of vaccination effects on CD4 cells after COVID-19. The method was immunoSEQ multiplex PCR; TCRdb's version includes in-frame clones alone and lacks a portion of them. The repertoire consists of approximately 74,000 clones, with roughly four fifths occurring once and the leading ten covering roughly 2.3%. These receptors lack a known antigen. The starting material was CD4+ T cells from PBMCs cultured without peptide, obtained after COVID-19 vaccination. Receptors were obtained from a human donor who received a COVID-19 vaccine. The CDR3 runs from the conserved cysteine through the conserved F or W. The D gene is left open where the match is weak. Clone size, where shown, is once, few, many, or a class for clones that have expanded.

clone_size | v_call | d_call | cdr3_aa
- | TRBV18 | TRBD1 | CASSTTGSKNIQYF
- | TRBV2 | - | CASTRDLHNEQFF
- | TRBV6-2/TRBV6-3 | - | CASSYRGGANSPLHF
few | TRBV4-1 | - | CASSQWQGNEQFF
- | TRBV9 | TRBD1 | CASSPRQGAGEKLFF
- | TRBV19 | - | CASSVTPGKTQYF
- | TRBV5-1 | - | CASSYRAATDTQYF
- | TRBV24-1 | - | CATSDSGPSHYNEQFF
- | TRBV12-3/TRBV12-4 | - | CASSFSGNQPQHF
few | TRBV5-1 | - | CASRRTGQGYGYTF
once | TRBV7-3 | - | CASSLVGTVQETQYF
- | TRBV19 | - | CASSIGGSTEAFF
- | TRBV19 | - | CATKAGQETTGELFF
- | TRBV7-3 | - | CASSLTTSSGANVLTF
many | TRBV9 | TRBD1 | CASSTRDRQNTEAFF
- | TRBV5-4 | - | CASSQPSGANVLTF
- | TRBV10-2 | TRBD2 | CASSLRGGGGETQYF
- | TRBV18 | TRBD1 | CASSPRPGGLGATKNIQYF
- | TRBV5-1 | - | CASASAFGNTIYF
- | TRBV24-1 | - | CATSETGTQHNYGYTF
few | TRBV6-2/TRBV6-3 | - | CASSQQANYGYTF
- | TRBV30 | - | CAWSVEANYGYTF
- | TRBV3-1/TRBV3-2 | - | CASSKVGGLTGELFF
once | TRBV20-1 | - | CSARQRESAFF
few | TRBV29-1 | - | CSVEDLGLTQFF
- | TRBV6-2/TRBV6-3 | TRBD1 | CASSWDRASNQPQHF
- | TRBV19 | - | CASSIGLGSDGYTF
- | TRBV2 | TRBD2 | CASSESLAGAQTQYF
once | TRBV6-5 | - | CASSWGLGTEAFF
- | TRBV4-2 | - | CASSLKMEEGNYGYTF
- | TRBV10-3 | - | CAISEGEGYAFF
- | TRBV6-6 | - | CASSYSDSYNSPLHF
- | TRBV4-1 | - | CASSQDGKGYTGELFF
few | TRBV7-3 | - | CASRPGGSGNTIYF
- | TRBV5-1 | - | CASSFLGTGNTIYF
- | TRBV7-2 | - | CASSLASREEPQHF
- | TRBV7-2 | - | CASSLQDSNYGYTF
- | TRBV7-2 | - | CASSLGLAGGEKLFF
- | TRBV18 | - | CASSPDHQWETQYF
- | TRBV5-4 | - | CASSSLVRGGADTQYF
- | TRBV3-1/TRBV3-2 | TRBD1 | CASSPGQGGRTLHF
- | TRBV21-1 | - | CASSLRRSRSSNQPQHF
- | TRBV10-3 | - | CAISDGSSETQYF
- | TRBV11-2 | TRBD1 | CASSRGGTGGHQPQHF
- | TRBV15 | - | CATSRELSEPQHF
once | TRBV6-5 | TRBD1 | CASRRQGALKNGYTF
- | TRBV6-2/TRBV6-3 | TRBD1 | CASSPQGARYTEAFF
- | TRBV4-2 | - | CASSRNERTGNHYGYTF
- | TRBV2 | TRBD1 | CASSEAFRGTEAFF
- | TRBV5-1 | TRBD1 | CASSLPGTGNLNSPLHF
once | TRBV7-2 | - | CASSLVAGEQFF
- | TRBV18 | - | CASSPGGGSGYTF
- | TRBV5-1 | - | CASSDQLNSPLHF
- | TRBV5-1 | - | CASSGGTISYNEQFF
- | TRBV5-1 | - | CASSRDRPGANVLTF
- | TRBV24-1 | - | CATSESGSADTQYF
once | TRBV7-2 | - | CASSLRTSAQETQYF